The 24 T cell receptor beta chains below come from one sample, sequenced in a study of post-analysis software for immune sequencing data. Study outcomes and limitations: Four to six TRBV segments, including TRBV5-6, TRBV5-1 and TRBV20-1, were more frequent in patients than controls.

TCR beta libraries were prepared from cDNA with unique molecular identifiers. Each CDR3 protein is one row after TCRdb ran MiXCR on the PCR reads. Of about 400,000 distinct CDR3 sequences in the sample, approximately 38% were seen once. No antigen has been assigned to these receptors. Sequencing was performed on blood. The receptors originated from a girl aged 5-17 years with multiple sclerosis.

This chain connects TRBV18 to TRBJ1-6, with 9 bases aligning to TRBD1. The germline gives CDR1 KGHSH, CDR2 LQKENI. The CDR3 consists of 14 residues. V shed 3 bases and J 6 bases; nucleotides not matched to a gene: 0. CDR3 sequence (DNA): TGTGCCAGCTCACCGGACAGGGGTAATTCACCCCTCCACTTT. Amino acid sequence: CASSPDRGNSPLHF.

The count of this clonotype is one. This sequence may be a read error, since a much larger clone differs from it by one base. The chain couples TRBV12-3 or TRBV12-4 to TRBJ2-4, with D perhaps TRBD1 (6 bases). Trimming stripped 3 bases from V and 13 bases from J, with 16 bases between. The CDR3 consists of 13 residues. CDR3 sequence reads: CASSFGQLYGQYF. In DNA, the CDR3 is TGTGCCAGCAGTTTCGGACAGCTCTACGGGCAGTACTTC.

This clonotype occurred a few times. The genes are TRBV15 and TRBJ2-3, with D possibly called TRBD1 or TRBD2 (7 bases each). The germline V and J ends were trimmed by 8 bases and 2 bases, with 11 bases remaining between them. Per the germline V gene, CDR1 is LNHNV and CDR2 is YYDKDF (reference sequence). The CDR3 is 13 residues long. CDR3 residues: CATQGGFTDTQYF. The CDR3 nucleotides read TGTGCCACCCAGGGGGGGTTCACAGATACGCAGTATTTT.

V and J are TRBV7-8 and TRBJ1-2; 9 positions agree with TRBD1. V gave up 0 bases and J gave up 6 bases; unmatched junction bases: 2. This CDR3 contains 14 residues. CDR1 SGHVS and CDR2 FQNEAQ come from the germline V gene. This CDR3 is CASSLAQGADGYTF. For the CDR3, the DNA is TGTGCCAGCAGCTTAGCACAGGGGGCCGATGGCTACACCTTC.

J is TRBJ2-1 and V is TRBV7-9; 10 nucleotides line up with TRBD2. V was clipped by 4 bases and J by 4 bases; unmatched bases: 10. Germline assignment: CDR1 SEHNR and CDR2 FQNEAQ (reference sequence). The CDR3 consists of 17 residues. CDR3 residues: CASSSVSGGARYNEQFF. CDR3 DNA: TGTGCCAGCAGCTCAGTGAGCGGGGGGGCAAGGTACAATGAGCAGTTCTTC.

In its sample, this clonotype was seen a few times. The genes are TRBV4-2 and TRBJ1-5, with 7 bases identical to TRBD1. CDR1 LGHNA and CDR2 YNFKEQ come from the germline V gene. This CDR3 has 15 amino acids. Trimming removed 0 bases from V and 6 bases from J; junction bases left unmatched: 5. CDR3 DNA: TGTGCCAGCAGCCAAGAGCAGGGGGACGCTCAGCCCCAGCATTTT. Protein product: CASSQEQGDAQPQHF.

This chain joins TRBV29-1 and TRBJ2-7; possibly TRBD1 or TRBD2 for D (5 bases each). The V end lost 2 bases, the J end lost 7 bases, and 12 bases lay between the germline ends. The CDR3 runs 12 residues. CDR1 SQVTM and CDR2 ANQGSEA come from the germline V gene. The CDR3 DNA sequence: TGCAGCGTTGAACCCGTGTGGGGGGAGCAGTACTTC. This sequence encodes CSVEPVWGEQYF.

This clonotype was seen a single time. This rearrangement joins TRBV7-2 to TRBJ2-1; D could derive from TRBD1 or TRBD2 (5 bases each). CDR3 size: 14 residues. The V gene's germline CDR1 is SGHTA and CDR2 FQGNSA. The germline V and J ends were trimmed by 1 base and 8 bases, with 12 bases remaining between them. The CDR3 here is CASSLVQWDHEQFF. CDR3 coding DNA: TGTGCCAGCAGCTTAGTTCAGTGGGACCATGAGCAGTTCTTC.

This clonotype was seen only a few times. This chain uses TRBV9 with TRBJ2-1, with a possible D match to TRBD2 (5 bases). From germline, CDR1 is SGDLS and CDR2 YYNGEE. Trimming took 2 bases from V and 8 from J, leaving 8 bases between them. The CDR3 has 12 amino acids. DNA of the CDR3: TGTGCCAGCAGCGTCCGGACTGATGAGCAGTTCTTC. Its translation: CASSVRTDEQFF.

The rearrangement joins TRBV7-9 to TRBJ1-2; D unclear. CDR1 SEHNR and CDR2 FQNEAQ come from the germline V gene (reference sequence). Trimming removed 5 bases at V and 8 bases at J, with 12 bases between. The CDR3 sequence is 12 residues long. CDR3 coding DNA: TGTGCCAGCAGCCCCCCCATCGAGGGCTACACCTTC. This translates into CASSPPIEGYTF.

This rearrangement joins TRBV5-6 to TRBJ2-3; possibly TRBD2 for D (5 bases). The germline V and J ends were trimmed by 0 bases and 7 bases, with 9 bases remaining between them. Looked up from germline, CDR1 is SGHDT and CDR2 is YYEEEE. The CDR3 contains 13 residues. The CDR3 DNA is TGTGCCAGCAGCTTGGCCGGGGTAAATACGCAGTATTTT. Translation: CASSLAGVNTQYF.

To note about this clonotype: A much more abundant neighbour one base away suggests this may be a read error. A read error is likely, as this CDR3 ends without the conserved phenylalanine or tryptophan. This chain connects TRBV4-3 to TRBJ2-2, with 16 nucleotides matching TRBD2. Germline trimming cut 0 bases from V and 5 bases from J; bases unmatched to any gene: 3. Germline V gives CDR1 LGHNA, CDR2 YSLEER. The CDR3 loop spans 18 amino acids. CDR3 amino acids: CASSQDLGLAGGTGELFV. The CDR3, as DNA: TGCGCCAGCAGCCAAGATCTGGGACTAGCGGGGGGGACCGGGGAGCTGTTTGTT.

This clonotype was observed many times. The CDR3 loop reads CASTPSGGYNEQFF. CDR3 bases: TGCGCCAGCACCCCAAGCGGGGGGTACAATGAGCAGTTCTTC. This chain links TRBV5-1 with TRBJ2-1; 9 bases are a match to TRBD2. The CDR3 runs 14 residues. J gave up 4 bases and V 6 bases, and 5 bases lay outside the gene matches. Germline-derived CDR1 and CDR2 are SGHRS and YFSETQ.

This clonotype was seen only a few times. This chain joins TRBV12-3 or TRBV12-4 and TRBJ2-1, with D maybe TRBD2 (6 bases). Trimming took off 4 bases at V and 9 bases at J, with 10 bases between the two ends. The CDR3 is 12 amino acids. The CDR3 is CASSWAGSEQFF. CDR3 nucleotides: TGTGCCAGCAGTTGGGCGGGGAGTGAGCAGTTCTTC.

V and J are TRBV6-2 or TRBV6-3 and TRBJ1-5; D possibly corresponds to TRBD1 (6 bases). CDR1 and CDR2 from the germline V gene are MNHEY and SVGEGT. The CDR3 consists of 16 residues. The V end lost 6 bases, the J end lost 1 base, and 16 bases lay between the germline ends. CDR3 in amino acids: CASSTWGRGSNQPQHF. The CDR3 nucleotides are TGTGCCAGCAGCACCTGGGGGCGGGGGAGCAATCAGCCCCAGCATTTT.

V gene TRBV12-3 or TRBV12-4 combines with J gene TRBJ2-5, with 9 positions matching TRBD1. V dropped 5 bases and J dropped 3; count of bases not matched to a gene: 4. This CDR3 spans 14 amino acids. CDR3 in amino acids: CASSLRTGEETQYF. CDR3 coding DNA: TGTGCCAGCAGTCTCCGGACAGGGGAAGAGACCCAGTACTTC.

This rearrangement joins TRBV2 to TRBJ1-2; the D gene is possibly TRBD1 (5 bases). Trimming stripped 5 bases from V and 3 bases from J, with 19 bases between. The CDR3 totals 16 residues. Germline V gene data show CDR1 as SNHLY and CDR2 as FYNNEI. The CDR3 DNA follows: TGTGCCAGCAGTTACACTCACCGAGACAGCCACTATGGCTACACCTTC. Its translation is CASSYTHRDSHYGYTF.

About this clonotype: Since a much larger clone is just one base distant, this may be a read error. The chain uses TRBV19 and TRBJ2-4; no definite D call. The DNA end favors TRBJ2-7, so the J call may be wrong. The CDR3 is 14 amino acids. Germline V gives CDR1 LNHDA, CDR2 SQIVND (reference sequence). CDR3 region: CASSPQVYSCEQYF. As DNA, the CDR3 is TGTGCCAGTAGTCCACAAGTTTACTCCTGCGAGCAGTACTTC.

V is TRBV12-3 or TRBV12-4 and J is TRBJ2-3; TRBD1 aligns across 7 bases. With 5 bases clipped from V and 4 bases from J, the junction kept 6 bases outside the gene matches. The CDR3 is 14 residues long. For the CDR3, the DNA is TGTGCCAGCAGTCCGATAGGGGGCCCAGATACGCAGTATTTT. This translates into CASSPIGGPDTQYF.

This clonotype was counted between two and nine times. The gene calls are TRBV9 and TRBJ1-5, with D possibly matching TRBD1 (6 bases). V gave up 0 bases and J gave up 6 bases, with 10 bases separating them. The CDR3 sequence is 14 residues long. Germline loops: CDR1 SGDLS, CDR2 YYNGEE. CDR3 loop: CASSVEGGFQPQHF. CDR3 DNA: TGTGCCAGCAGCGTAGAGGGGGGATTTCAGCCCCAGCATTTT. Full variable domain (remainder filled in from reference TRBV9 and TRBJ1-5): DSGVTQTPKHLITATGQRVTLRCSPRSGDLSVYWYQQSLDQGLQFLIQYYNGEERAKGNILERFSAQQFPDLHSELNLSSLELGDSALYFCASSVEGGFQPQHFGDGTRLSIL.

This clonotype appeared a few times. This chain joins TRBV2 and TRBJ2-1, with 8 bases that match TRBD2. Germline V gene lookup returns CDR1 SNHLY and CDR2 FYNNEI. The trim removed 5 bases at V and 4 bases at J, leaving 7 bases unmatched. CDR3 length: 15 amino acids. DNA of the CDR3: TGTGCCAGCAGTTTCACTAGCGGAGCGTACAATGAGCAGTTCTTC. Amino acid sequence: CASSFTSGAYNEQFF. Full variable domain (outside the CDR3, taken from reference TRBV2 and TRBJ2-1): EPEVTQTPSHQVTQMGQEVILRCVPISNHLYFYWYRQILGQKVEFLVSFYNNEISEKSEIFDDQFSVERPDGSNFTLKIRSTKLEDSAMYFCASSFTSGAYNEQFFGPGTRLTVL.

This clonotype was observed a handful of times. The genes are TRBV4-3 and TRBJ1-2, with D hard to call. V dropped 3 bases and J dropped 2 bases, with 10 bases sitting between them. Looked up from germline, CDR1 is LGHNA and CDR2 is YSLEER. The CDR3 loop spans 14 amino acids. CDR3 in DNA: TGCGCCAGCAGCCAGGACCGGCAAAACTATGGCTACACCTTC. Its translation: CASSQDRQNYGYTF.

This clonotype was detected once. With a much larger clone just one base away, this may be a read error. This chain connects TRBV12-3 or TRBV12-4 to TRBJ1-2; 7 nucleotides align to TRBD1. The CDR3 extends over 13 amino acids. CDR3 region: CVSSLQGNYGYTF. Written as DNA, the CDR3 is TGTGTCAGCAGTCTACAGGGGAACTATGGCTACACCTTC.

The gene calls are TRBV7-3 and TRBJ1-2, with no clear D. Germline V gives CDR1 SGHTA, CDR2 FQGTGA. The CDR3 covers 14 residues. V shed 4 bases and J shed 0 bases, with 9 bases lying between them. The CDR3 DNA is TGTGCCAGCAGCTATGGCCCAGCTAACTATGGCTACACCTTC. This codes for CASSYGPANYGYTF.